The subject of this entry is one T cell receptor beta chain. This clonotype was detected ten times or more. The specificity of this receptor is unknown. It has no much larger one-base neighbor in the sample; base qualities were not kept. Receptor libraries were prepared by PCR. Data came from an Illumina HiSeq 2500. To normalize quantification of the TCRbeta repertoire, the TCR libraries were built with molecular barcoding that relied on unique molecular identifiers. The public sequencing data were trimmed at Q25 with fastp and processed into clonotypes with MiXCR by TCRdb, which kept only in-frame beta chains. Duplicate CDR3 protein sequences are folded into a single record with the most common DNA and genes. Recorded for this sample are 200,000 to 250,000 distinct CDR3 sequences; approximately 12% of them occurred a single time. Over 2.5% of the sample is taken by the ten largest. Inclusive of the bounding cysteine and phenylalanine, the CDR3 is 14 residues long. Only the CDR3 DNA stays, 42 bases, in frame from base 1. The germline V gene provides CDR1 SGHTA and CDR2 FQGNSA. Trimming leaves V shorter by 7 bases and J shorter by 2 bases, with the junction holding 7 bases beyond the gene matches.

This specimen comes from a study of T-cell reconstitution after alpha-beta-depleted transplantation in children (dated by TCRdb to 2016 to 2018). With respect to the entire study: Using TCR repertoire profiling, the study followed T-cell immune reconstitution in a quantitative way in children after TCRalphabeta/CD19-depleted allogeneic hematopoietic cell transplantation.

The chain is made from TRBV7-2 and TRBJ1-1; the junction holds 7 bases that match TRBD1. The specimen was PBMCs from the stem cell graft donor, collected from the stem cell graft. The receptor's source is a human donor who donated a stem cell graft to a child with acute lymphoblastic leukemia. The encoded CDR3 is CASNTRQGNTEAFF. The DNA is TGTGCCAGCAACACCAGACAGGGCAACACTGAAGCTTTCTTT. Joined to the reference TRBV7-2 and TRBJ1-1 proteins, this CDR3 gives the full variable domain: GAGVSQSPSNKVTEKGKDVELRCDPISGHTALYWYRQSLGQGLEFLIYFQGNSAPDKSGLPSDRFSAERTGGSVSTLTIQRTQQEDSAVYLCASNTRQGNTEAFFGQGTRLTVV.